One and the same sample provided the 8 T cell receptor beta chains below, sequenced in a study of blood T cell repertoires in COVID-19. The method was immunoSEQ multiplex PCR; TCRdb's version includes in-frame clones alone and lacks a portion of them. The repertoire holds about 220,000 clones, with roughly 88% as singletons. The sequencing input was peripheral blood. Source of these receptors: a man aged 45-65 years with active or convalescent COVID-19.

This chain uses TRBV7-2 with TRBJ1-2; TRBD1 agrees at 7 bases. The CDR3 runs to 15 residues. J gave up 5 bases and V 2 bases, and 8 bases lay outside the gene matches. The germline gives CDR1 SGHTA, CDR2 FQGNSA. In nucleotides, the CDR3 is TGTGCCAGCAGCTTATATCGGGACAGCCTTTATGGCTACACCTTC. Translating gives CASSLYRDSLYGYTF.

This clone was found a few times. V gene TRBV7-9 combines with J gene TRBJ2-7; 9 nucleotides match TRBD1. The germline V gene encodes CDR1 SEHNR and CDR2 FQNEAQ (reference sequence). The V segment lost 1 base and the J segment 3 bases; nucleotides outside the gene matches: 1. The CDR3 is 14 residues long. The CDR3 region has the DNA TGTGCCAGCAGCTTAGGGGACAGGGTCTACGAGCAGTACTTC. Its translation: CASSLGDRVYEQYF.

The chain couples TRBV6-2 or TRBV6-3 to TRBJ1-4, with 7 nucleotides matching TRBD1. Germline-derived CDR1 and CDR2 are MNHEY and SVGEGT. This CDR3 has 15 residues. With V trimmed by 2 bases and J by 8 bases, 8 bases remained unmatched. DNA of the CDR3: TGTGCCAGCAGTTACCCGACAGGGATGGACGAAAAACTGTTTTTT. Translated: CASSYPTGMDEKLFF.

The J gene is TRBJ2-7, the V gene TRBV5-4; the match to TRBD1 covers 9 bases. V was clipped by 4 bases and J by 3 bases; unmatched bases: 5. CDR1 is SGHNT, CDR2 YYREEE, per germline (reference sequence). This CDR3 is built from 14 residues. CDR3 sequence (DNA): TGTGCCAGCAGCGCGGGACAGGGAAACTACGAGCAGTACTTC. Residues: CASSAGQGNYEQYF. Full variable domain (missing parts from reference TRBV5-4 and TRBJ2-7): ETGVTQSPTHLIKTRGQQVTLRCSSQSGHNTVSWYQQALGQGPQFIFQYYREEENGRGNFPPRFSGLQFPNYSSELNVNALELDDSALYLCASSAGQGNYEQYFGPGTRLTVT.

The rearrangement joins TRBV7-9 to TRBJ1-1, with 8 bases matching TRBD1. Germline trimming cut 5 bases from V and 1 base from J; bases unmatched to any gene: 3. This CDR3 is built from 14 residues. The germline V gene encodes CDR1 SEHNR and CDR2 FQNEAQ (reference sequence). The CDR3 loop is CASSPGQGNTEAFF. Written as DNA, the CDR3 is TGTGCCAGCAGCCCTGGACAGGGGAACACTGAAGCTTTCTTT. Together with reference TRBV7-9 and TRBJ1-1, the CDR3 gives the full variable domain: DTGVSQNPRHKITKRGQNVTFRCDPISEHNRLYWYRQTLGQGPEFLTYFQNEAQLEKSRLLSDRFSAERPKGSFSTLEIQRTEQGDSAMYLCASSPGQGNTEAFFGQGTRLTVV.

The rearrangement links TRBV7-7 to TRBJ2-5; perhaps TRBD1 as D (6 bases). This CDR3 has 12 residues. The germline CDR1 and CDR2 sequences are SSHAT and FNYEAQ (reference sequence). V lost 3 bases and J lost 11, with 13 bases in between. The CDR3 loop is CASSFPEGQQYF. The CDR3 DNA reads as TGTGCCAGCAGCTTCCCCGAGGGACAACAGTACTTC.

The chain joins TRBV5-1 to TRBJ2-7; maybe TRBD1 (7 bases). Germline CDR1 reads SGHRS; CDR2 reads YFSETQ. The CDR3 is made up of 13 amino acids. Trimming removed 1 base from V and 5 bases from J, with 10 bases in between. CDR3 sequence (DNA): TGCGCCAGCAGCTTGCAGGGGGAGGACGAGCAGTACGTC. Translating gives CASSLQGEDEQYV.

The rearrangement links TRBV25-1 to TRBJ2-1, with D maybe TRBD1 (6 bases). V gave up 7 bases and J gave up 9 bases, with 10 bases separating them. CDR1 is MGHDK and CDR2 is SYGVNS in the germline V gene. The CDR3 spans 11 residues. For the CDR3, the DNA is TGTGCCAGCACCTGGGGGCCTGAGCAGTTCTTC. It translates to CASTWGPEQFF. The variable domain in full, completed from reference TRBV25-1 and TRBJ2-1, reads EADIYQTPRYLVIGTGKKITLECSQTMGHDKMYWYQQDPGMELHLIHYSYGVNSTEKGDLSSESTVSRIRTEHFPLTLESARPSHTSQYLCASTWGPEQFFGPGTRLTVL.